In its sample, the clone carrying this TCR beta chain was seen a few times. The antigen remains undetermined. This sample is part of a study of PD-1 blockade in classical Hodgkin lymphoma. Findings of the study overall: Before treatment, complete responders showed about the same diversity as newly diagnosed patients.

Every patient was affected by relapse after autologous stem cell transplantation, while exposure to brentuximab vedotin was not uniform. Germline CDR1 is SGHRS and CDR2 is YFSETQ. The CDR3 is 15 residues long. The V segment lost 2 bases and the J segment 5 bases; nucleotides outside the gene matches: 6. Sequencing was performed with immunoSEQ multiplex PCR; in TCRdb, only in-frame clones are kept and a portion is missing. The sample shows 40,000 to 45,000 clones, around 72% of them seen only once. The TCR originated in a human donor with classical Hodgkin lymphoma. This specimen was peripheral blood mononuclear cells (PBMCs), taken before the second cycle of nivolumab. The genes are TRBV5-1 and TRBJ2-1; 8 nucleotides agree with TRBD1. The CDR3 nucleotides are TGCGCCAGCAGCTTCCGACAGGGGACCCACAATGAGCAGTTCTTC. Residues: CASSFRQGTHNEQFF.